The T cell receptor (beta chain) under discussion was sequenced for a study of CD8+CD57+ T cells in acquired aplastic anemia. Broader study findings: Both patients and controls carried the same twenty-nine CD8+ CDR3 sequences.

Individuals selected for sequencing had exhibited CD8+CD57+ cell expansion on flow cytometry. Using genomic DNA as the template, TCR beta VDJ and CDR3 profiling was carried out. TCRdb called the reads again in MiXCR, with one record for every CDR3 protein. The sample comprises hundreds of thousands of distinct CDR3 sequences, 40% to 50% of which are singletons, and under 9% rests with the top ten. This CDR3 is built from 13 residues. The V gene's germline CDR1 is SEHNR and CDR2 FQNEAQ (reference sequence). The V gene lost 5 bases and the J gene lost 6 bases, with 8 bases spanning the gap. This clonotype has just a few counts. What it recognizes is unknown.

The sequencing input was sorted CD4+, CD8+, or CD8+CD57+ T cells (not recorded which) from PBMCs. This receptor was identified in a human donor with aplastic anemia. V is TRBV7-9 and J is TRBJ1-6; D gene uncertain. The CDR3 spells CASSPVSNSPLHF. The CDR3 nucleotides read TGTGCCAGCAGCCCCGTCAGTAATTCACCCCTCCACTTT.